Listed here are 26 T cell receptor beta chains from one sample, sequenced in a study of T cell responses to AZD1222 COVID-19 vaccine. Using immunoSEQ multiplex PCR, the repertoire was profiled, and TCRdb retains in-frame clones only, with some absent. The table records about 110,000 clones, about nine tenths of them present only once. This sample comprised peripheral blood, obtained on day 0 of AZD1222 vaccination. These TCRs come from an adult in good health.

The chain employs TRBV6-5 and TRBJ1-2; no reliable D call. This CDR3 is 15 amino acids long. The ends were cut back, 4 bases at V and 4 bases at J, with 16 bases in the middle. Germline V gene lookup returns CDR1 MNHEY and CDR2 SVGAGI. The CDR3 DNA reads TGTGCCAGCAGTTCCCCTCGGGCCCGCAGCTATGGCTACACCTTC. Its translation is CASSSPRARSYGYTF.

J is TRBJ2-3 and V is TRBV5-5; no firm D call. Trimming stripped 4 bases from V and 4 bases from J, with 10 bases between. The CDR3 spans 13 residues. Germline V CDR1 and CDR2: SGHKS, YYEKEE (reference sequence). The CDR3 sequence: CASSGLVADTQYF. CDR3 coding DNA: TGTGCCAGCAGCGGGTTGGTGGCAGATACGCAGTATTTT.

V usage is TRBV29-1 and J usage is TRBJ1-2; D is unresolved. Germline V gene sequence: CDR1 SQVTM, CDR2 ANQGSEA. The CDR3 is 13 amino acids. The ends were cut back, 4 bases at V and 6 bases at J, with 15 bases in the middle. CDR3 coding DNA: TGCAGCGTTGTAACCGCGTCTAGGGATGGCTACACCTTC. Its translation is CSVVTASRDGYTF.

This chain connects TRBV11-2 to TRBJ1-4; TRBD1 matches 7 bases. Germline V gene lookup returns CDR1 SGHAT and CDR2 FQNNGV. After removal of 1 base from V and 11 bases from J, the junction contained 4 bases not matched to a gene. The CDR3 loop spans 13 amino acids. The CDR3 DNA sequence: TGTGCCAGCAGCTTAGGACAGGGTCGGAAACTGTTTTTT. Its protein is CASSLGQGRKLFF.

This chain uses TRBV6-5 with TRBJ1-2, with D tentatively TRBD1 (5 bases). The CDR3 is 13 amino acids. The ends were cut back, 6 bases at V and 7 bases at J, with 15 bases in the middle. Germline V lookup: CDR1 MNHEY, CDR2 SVGAGI. DNA of the CDR3: TGTGCCAGCAGCCCCCGCGAGGGGCTTGGCTACACCTTC. Its protein product is CASSPREGLGYTF.

This sequence joins TRBV3-1 (or the pseudogene TRBV3-2) and TRBJ1-1; D perhaps matches TRBD1 (6 bases). Germline lookup yields CDR1 LGHDT and CDR2 YNNKEL (reference sequence). There are 15 residues in the CDR3. V lost 3 bases to trimming and J lost 2 bases, with 13 bases between them. The CDR3 DNA follows: TGTGCCAGCAGCCACCCGGGACAAGAAAACACTGAAGCTTTCTTT. Translation gives CASSHPGQENTEAFF.

The chain has TRBV11-3 and TRBJ2-2, with no clear D. The CDR3 spans 14 residues. The germline CDR1 and CDR2 sequences are SGHNT and YENEEA. Trimming left V 5 bases short and J 6 bases short, with 13 bases between. This CDR3 reads CASSPVPASGELFF. The CDR3 DNA sequence: TGTGCCAGCAGCCCCGTACCAGCCTCCGGGGAGCTGTTTTTT.

This chain connects TRBV2 to TRBJ2-7, with D uncertain. CDR1 and CDR2 (germline): SNHLY, FYNNEI. The CDR3 has 12 residues. V lost 6 bases and J lost 0, with 6 bases in between. The CDR3 DNA reads TGTGCCAGCAGGGAGATCTCCTACGAGCAGTACTTC. As protein: CASREISYEQYF.

This chain uses TRBV12-3 or TRBV12-4 with TRBJ2-5; the D gene is possibly TRBD2 (5 bases). V lost 8 bases and J 1 base, leaving 8 bases between the germline ends. The CDR3 loop spans 12 amino acids. The CDR3 here is CASASPQETQYF. CDR3 DNA sequence: TGTGCCAGCGCTAGCCCCCAAGAGACCCAGTACTTC.

This clone was observed a single time. The rearrangement joins TRBV11-2 to TRBJ1-5; D may be TRBD1 (5 bases). The CDR3 covers 15 residues. The V gene's germline CDR1 is SGHAT and CDR2 FQNNGV. V was cut by 1 base and J by 5 bases, with 12 bases left in between. CDR3 region: CASSLGVGGDQPQHF. CDR3 nucleotides: TGTGCCAGCAGCTTAGGAGTCGGGGGGGATCAGCCCCAGCATTTT. The whole variable domain, filled in from reference TRBV11-2 and TRBJ1-5, reads EAGVAQSPRYKIIEKRQSVAFWCNPISGHATLYWYQQILGQGPKLLIQFQNNGVVDDSQLPKDRFSAERLKGVDSTLKIQPAKLEDSAVYLCASSLGVGGDQPQHFGDGTRLSIL.

Comment on this clone: The same CDR3 can be traced to other DNA sequences in this sample. The chain uses TRBV9 and TRBJ1-5; D possibly corresponds to TRBD1 (5 bases). This CDR3 contains 14 residues. Germline V gene lookup returns CDR1 SGDLS and CDR2 YYNGEE. Deletions cut 0 bases from V and 6 bases from J, with 10 bases between. The CDR3 DNA reads TGTGCCAGCAGCGTAGGGGCAGGGCGTCAGCCCCAGCATTTT. Translating gives CASSVGAGRQPQHF.

The V and J genes are TRBV29-1 and TRBJ2-7, with D possibly being TRBD2 (6 bases). The V end was cut by 3 bases, the J end by 3 bases, with 12 bases between. CDR1 and CDR2 (germline): SQVTM, ANQGSEA. The CDR3 extends over 13 amino acids. The CDR3 sequence is CSVEGGNNYEQYF. The CDR3 DNA reads as TGCAGCGTTGAGGGCGGGAATAACTACGAGCAGTACTTC.

The V and J genes are TRBV2 and TRBJ1-6; D may be TRBD1 (5 bases). CDR3 length equals 14 residues. Trimming pared 3 bases from V and 10 bases from J, leaving 13 bases between. CDR1 is SNHLY and CDR2 is FYNNEI in the germline V gene. CDR3 nucleotides: TGTGCCAGCAGTGAGTTGGGGGTGAGATCACCCCTCCACTTT. Its translation is CASSELGVRSPLHF. Together with reference TRBV2 and TRBJ1-6, the CDR3 gives the full variable domain: EPEVTQTPSHQVTQMGQEVILRCVPISNHLYFYWYRQILGQKVEFLVSFYNNEISEKSEIFDDQFSVERPDGSNFTLKIRSTKLEDSAMYFCASSELGVRSPLHFGNGTRLTVT.

The rearrangement links TRBV5-4 to TRBJ1-5, with D maybe TRBD1 (6 bases). CDR3 length equals 15 residues. Deletions cut 2 bases from V and 0 bases from J, with 9 bases between. Germline-derived CDR1 and CDR2 are SGHNT and YYREEE (reference sequence). DNA for the CDR3: TGTGCCAGCAGCTTACAGGGTGGTAGCAATCAGCCCCAGCATTTT. It translates to CASSLQGGSNQPQHF.

V usage is TRBV11-2 and J usage is TRBJ2-2; D ambiguous. V was cut by 3 bases and J by 2 bases, with 4 bases left in between. There are 13 residues in the CDR3. CDR1 SGHAT and CDR2 FQNNGV come from the germline V gene. The CDR3 here is CASSFTNTGELFF. CDR3 in DNA: TGTGCCAGCAGCTTTACAAACACCGGGGAGCTGTTTTTT.

The chain is built from TRBV30 and TRBJ1-4, with 8 bases lining up with TRBD1. The germline V gene encodes CDR1 GTSNPN and CDR2 SVGIG (reference sequence). J lost 8 bases, V lost 5 bases, and 7 bases had no gene match. The CDR3 length is 13 residues. The DNA of the CDR3 is TGTGCCTGGGCCCGGGACAGGCTCGAAAAACTGTTTTTT. Protein product: CAWARDRLEKLFF.

The CDR3 spells CASSPTGGHYSNQPQHF. The CDR3 nucleotides read TGTGCCAGCAGCCCTACAGGGGGCCACTATAGCAATCAGCCCCAGCATTTT. V and J are TRBV6-2 or TRBV6-3 and TRBJ1-5, with 9 bases aligning to TRBD1. The CDR3 is 17 residues long. From germline, CDR1 is MNHEY and CDR2 SVGEGT. V shed 6 bases, J shed 0 bases, and the junction held 9 bases outside the gene matches.

V and J are TRBV19 and TRBJ1-1; maybe TRBD1 (5 bases). Trimming removed 5 bases from V and 4 bases from J, with 14 bases in between. The CDR3 totals 14 residues. Germline values: CDR1 LNHDA, CDR2 SQIVND (reference sequence). Here the CDR3 DNA reads TGTGCCAGTAGTGACGCGGGGGGGGTCACTGAAGCTTTCTTT. Protein product: CASSDAGGVTEAFF.

This clone was detected a few times. The chain combines TRBV4-1 with TRBJ1-5; TRBD1 matches at 8 bases. V lost 1 base and J lost 6; bases outside the gene matches: 2. Germline CDR1 reads MGHRA; CDR2 reads YSYEKL. The CDR3 spans 14 residues. The DNA for the CDR3 is TGCGCCAGCAGCCAAGGAACAGGGGGTCAGCCCCAGCATTTT. Translated, it gives CASSQGTGGQPQHF.

Concerning this clone itself: This specimen includes other DNA sequences encoding the same CDR3. The gene calls are TRBV19 and TRBJ1-1; TRBD1 might be the D (5 bases). Germline CDR1 LNHDA, CDR2 SQIVND (reference sequence). The CDR3 runs to 12 residues. V shed 7 bases and J shed 4 bases, with 10 bases lying between them. Here the CDR3 DNA reads TGTGCCAGTAATCAGGGAGGCACTGAAGCTTTCTTT. This translates into CASNQGGTEAFF.

V is TRBV13 and J is TRBJ2-7, with 9 bases fitting TRBD1. The CDR3 covers 15 residues. After removal of 6 bases from V and 4 bases from J, the junction contained 10 bases not matched to a gene. Germline V lookup: CDR1 PRHDT, CDR2 FYEKMQ (reference sequence). CDR3 bases: TGTGCCAGCAGAGAAGGGACAGGGAATGGGTACGAGCAGTACTTC. Encoded protein: CASREGTGNGYEQYF.

The chain uses TRBV11-2 and TRBJ2-1; 7 nucleotides agree with TRBD2. The CDR3 has 16 amino acids. Trimming cost V 4 bases and J 9 bases; bases outside gene matches: 15. CDR1 is SGHAT and CDR2 is FQNNGV in the germline V gene. The CDR3 coding sequence is TGTGCCAGCAGCTCCCCGGGTGGGGCGGGAGCGGGTGAGCAGTTCTTC. This codes for CASSSPGGAGAGEQFF. Filled out from reference TRBV11-2 and TRBJ2-1, the complete variable domain reads EAGVAQSPRYKIIEKRQSVAFWCNPISGHATLYWYQQILGQGPKLLIQFQNNGVVDDSQLPKDRFSAERLKGVDSTLKIQPAKLEDSAVYLCASSSPGGAGAGEQFFGPGTRLTVL.

The CDR3 coding sequence is TGTGCCAGCAGACCTACAGGGCGCAATCAGCCCCAGCATTTT. It translates to CASRPTGRNQPQHF. V is TRBV6-5 and J is TRBJ1-5; a weak D match, TRBD1 (6 bases). This CDR3 is built from 14 residues. Germline CDR1 reads MNHEY; CDR2 reads SVGAGI. The germline V and J ends were trimmed by 6 bases and 2 bases, with 11 bases remaining between them.

The chain is built from TRBV7-9 and TRBJ2-1, with 10 bases aligning to TRBD2. CDR1 and CDR2 from the germline V gene are SEHNR and FQNEAQ (reference sequence). The junction had 4 bases not matched to a gene; V was cut back by 4 bases and J by 7 bases. The CDR3 spans 14 residues. The CDR3 DNA follows: TGTGCCAGCAGCTCCCTAGCGGGAGAGAATGAGCAGTTCTTC. Translation: CASSSLAGENEQFF.

The genes are TRBV6-5 and TRBJ2-2, with 7 bases aligning to TRBD1. After removal of 6 bases from V and 4 bases from J, the junction contained 5 bases not matched to a gene. The length of the CDR3 is 14 residues. Germline V CDR1 and CDR2: MNHEY, SVGAGI. CDR3 in DNA: TGTGCCAGCAGACCGGGGACAGCCACCGGGGAGCTGTTTTTT. It codes for CASRPGTATGELFF.

The chain is built from TRBV18 and TRBJ1-1; TRBD1 matches 7 bases. This CDR3 contains 13 residues. With V trimmed by 8 bases and J by 2 bases, 5 bases remained unmatched. Germline CDR1 KGHSH, CDR2 LQKENI. The CDR3 reads CASTGDSNTEAFF. The CDR3 DNA follows: TGTGCCAGCACCGGGGACAGTAACACTGAAGCTTTCTTT.